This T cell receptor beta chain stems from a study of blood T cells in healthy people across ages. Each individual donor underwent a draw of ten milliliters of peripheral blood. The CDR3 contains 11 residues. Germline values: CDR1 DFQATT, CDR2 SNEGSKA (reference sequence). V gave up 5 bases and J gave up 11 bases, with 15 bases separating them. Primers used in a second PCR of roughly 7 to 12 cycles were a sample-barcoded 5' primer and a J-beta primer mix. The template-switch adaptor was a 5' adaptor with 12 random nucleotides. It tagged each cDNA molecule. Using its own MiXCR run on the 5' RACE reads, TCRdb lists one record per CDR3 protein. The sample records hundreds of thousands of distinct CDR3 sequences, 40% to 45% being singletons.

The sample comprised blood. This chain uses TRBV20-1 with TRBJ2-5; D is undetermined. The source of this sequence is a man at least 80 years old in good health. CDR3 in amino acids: CSAAGSYKQYF. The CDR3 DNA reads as TGCAGTGCTGCAGGCTCCTACAAGCAGTACTTC.